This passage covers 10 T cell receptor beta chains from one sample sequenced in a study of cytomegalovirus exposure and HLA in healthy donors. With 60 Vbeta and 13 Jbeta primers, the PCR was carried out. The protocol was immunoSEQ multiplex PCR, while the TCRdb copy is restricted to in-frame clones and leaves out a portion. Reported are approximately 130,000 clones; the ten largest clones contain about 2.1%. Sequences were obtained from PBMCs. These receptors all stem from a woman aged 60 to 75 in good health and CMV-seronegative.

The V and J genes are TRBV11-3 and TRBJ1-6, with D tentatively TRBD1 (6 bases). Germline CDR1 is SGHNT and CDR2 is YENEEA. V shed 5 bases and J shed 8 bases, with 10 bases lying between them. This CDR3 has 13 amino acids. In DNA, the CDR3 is TGTGCCAGCAGCCAATACAGGGATTCACCCCTCCACTTT. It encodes CASSQYRDSPLHF. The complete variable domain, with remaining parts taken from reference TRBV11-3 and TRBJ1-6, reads EAGVVQSPRYKIIEKKQPVAFWCNPISGHNTLYWYLQNLGQGPELLIRYENEEAVDDSQLPKDRFSAERLKGVDSTLKIQPAELGDSAVYLCASSQYRDSPLHFGNGTRLTVT.

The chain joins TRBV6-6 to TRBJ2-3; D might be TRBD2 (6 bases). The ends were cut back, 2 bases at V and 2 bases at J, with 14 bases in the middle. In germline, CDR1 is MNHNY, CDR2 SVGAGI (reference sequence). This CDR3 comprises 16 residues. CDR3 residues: CASSYPGTRNTDTQYF. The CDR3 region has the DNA TGTGCCAGCAGTTACCCCGGGACTCGGAACACAGATACGCAGTATTTT.

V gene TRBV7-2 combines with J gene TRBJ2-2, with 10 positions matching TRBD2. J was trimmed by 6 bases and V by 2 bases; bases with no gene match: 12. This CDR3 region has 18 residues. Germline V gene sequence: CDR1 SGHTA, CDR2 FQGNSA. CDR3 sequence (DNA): TGTGCCAGCAGCTTAAGGCTAGCGGGGGCCAAGGGAGCCGGGGAGCTGTTTTTT. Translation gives CASSLRLAGAKGAGELFF.

CDR3 residues: CAISETWTGNNNSPLHF. The CDR3 nucleotides are TGTGCCATCAGTGAGACCTGGACAGGGAATAATAATTCACCCCTCCACTTT. The chain couples TRBV10-3 to TRBJ1-6, with 8 bases fitting TRBD1. Germline V gives CDR1 ENHRY, CDR2 SYGVKD. CDR3 size: 17 residues. The J segment lost 5 bases and the V segment lost 2 bases, leaving 8 bases of the junction unmatched.

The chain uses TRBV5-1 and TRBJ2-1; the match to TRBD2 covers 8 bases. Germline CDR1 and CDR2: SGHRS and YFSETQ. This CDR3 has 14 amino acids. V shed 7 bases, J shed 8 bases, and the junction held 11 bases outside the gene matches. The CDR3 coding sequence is TGCGCCAGCGGTGGGGGGAGCGGGGGCGATGAGCAGTTCTTC. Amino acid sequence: CASGGGSGGDEQFF.

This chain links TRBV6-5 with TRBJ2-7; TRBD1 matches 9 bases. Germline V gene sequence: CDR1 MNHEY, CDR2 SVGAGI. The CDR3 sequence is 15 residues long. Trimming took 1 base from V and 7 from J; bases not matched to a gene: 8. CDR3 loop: CASSYFNRGLGEQYF. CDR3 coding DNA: TGTGCCAGCAGTTACTTTAACAGGGGGCTAGGGGAGCAGTACTTC.

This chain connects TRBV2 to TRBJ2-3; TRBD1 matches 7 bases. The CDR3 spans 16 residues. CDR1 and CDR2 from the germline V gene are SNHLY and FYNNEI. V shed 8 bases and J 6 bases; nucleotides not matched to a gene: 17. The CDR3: CASRPGQIYSGDTQYF. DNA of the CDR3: TGTGCCAGCCGCCCGGGACAGATCTATTCGGGGGATACGCAGTATTTT.

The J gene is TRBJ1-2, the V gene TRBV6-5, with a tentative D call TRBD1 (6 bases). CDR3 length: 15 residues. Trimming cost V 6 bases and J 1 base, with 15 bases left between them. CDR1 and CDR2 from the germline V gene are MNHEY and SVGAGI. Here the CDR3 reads CASRGPDSRNYGYTF. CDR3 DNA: TGTGCCAGCAGGGGACCGGACAGCCGTAACTATGGCTACACCTTC.

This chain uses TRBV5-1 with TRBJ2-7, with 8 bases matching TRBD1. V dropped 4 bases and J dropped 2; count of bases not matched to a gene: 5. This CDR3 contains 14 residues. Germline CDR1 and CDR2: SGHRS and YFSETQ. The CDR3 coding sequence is TGCGCCAGCAGCCCCCCGGGACAGGCCTACGAGCAGTACTTC. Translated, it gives CASSPPGQAYEQYF.

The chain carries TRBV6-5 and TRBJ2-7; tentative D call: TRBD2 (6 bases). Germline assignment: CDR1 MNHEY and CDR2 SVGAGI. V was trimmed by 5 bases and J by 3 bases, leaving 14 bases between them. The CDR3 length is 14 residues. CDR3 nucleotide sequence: TGTGCCAGCAGTCGACTAGTTAGTCTCTACGAGCAGTACTTC. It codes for CASSRLVSLYEQYF.